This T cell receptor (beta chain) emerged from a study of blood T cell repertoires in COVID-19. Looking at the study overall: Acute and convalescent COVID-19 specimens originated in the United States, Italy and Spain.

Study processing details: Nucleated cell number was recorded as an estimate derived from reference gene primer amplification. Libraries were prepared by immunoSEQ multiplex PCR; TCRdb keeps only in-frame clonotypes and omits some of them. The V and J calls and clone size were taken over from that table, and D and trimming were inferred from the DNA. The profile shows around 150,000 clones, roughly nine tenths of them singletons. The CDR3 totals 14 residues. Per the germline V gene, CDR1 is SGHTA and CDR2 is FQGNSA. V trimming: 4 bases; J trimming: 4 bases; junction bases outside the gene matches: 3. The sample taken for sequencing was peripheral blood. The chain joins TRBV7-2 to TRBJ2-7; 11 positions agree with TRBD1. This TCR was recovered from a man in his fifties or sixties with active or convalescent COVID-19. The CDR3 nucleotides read TGTGCCAGCAGCTGGGACAGGGGGAGTTACGAGCAGTACTTC. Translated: CASSWDRGSYEQYF.